This T cell receptor beta chain was profiled in a study of metastatic and nonmetastatic thyroid tumors. Study-level information: Repertoires of blood and of tissue (tumor or nodule) from malignant and benign thyroid patients were compared.

TCRdb re-processed the PCR reads through MiXCR. The sample yields 15,000 to 20,000 clones, approximately 24% seen once. This clone has just a few counts. The entire patient cohort was treatment-naive prior to thyroid surgery. This CDR3 comprises 15 residues. V dropped 3 bases and J dropped 5 bases, with 16 bases sitting between them. CDR1 is MNHEY, CDR2 SVGAGI, per germline. Sequenced material: adjacent normal tissue. The clonotype was recovered from a female donor with papillary thyroid cancer or a benign thyroid nodule (not recorded which). Some clones in this sample may be carry-over from other donors' samples. This chain connects TRBV6-5 to TRBJ2-5; D gene uncertain. The CDR3 coding sequence is TGTGCCAGCAGTTATTCCGGGCGGACGGTGGAGACCCAGTACTTC. It encodes CASSYSGRTVETQYF.